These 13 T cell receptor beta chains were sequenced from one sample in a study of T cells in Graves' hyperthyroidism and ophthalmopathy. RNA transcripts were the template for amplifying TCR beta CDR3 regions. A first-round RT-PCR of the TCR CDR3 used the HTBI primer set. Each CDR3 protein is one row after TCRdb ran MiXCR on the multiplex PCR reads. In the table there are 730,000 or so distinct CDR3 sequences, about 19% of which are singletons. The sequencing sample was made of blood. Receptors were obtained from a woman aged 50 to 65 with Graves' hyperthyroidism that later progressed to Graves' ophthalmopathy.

The CDR3 protein is CARTSGGDTDTQYF. The DNA for the CDR3 is TGTGCCAGAACTAGCGGGGGGGACACAGATACGCAGTATTTT. The V call is TRBV2, the J call TRBJ2-3; 13 positions agree with TRBD2. The CDR3 sequence is 14 residues long. The J segment lost 2 bases and the V segment lost 9 bases, leaving 2 bases of the junction unmatched. Germline lookup yields CDR1 SNHLY and CDR2 FYNNEI.

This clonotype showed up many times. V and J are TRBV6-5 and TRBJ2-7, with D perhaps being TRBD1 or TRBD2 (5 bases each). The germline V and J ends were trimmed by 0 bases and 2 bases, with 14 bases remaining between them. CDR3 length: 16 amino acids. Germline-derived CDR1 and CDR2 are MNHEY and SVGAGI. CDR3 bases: TGTGCCAGCAGTTACTCCGAACGGGGCTTCACCTACGAGCAGTACTTC. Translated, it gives CASSYSERGFTYEQYF.

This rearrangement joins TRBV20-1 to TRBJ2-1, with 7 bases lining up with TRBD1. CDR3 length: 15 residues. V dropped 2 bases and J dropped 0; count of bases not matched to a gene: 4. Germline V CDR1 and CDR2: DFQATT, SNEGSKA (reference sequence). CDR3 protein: CSARTGASSYNEQFF. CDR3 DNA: TGCAGTGCTAGAACAGGGGCCAGCTCCTACAATGAGCAGTTCTTC.

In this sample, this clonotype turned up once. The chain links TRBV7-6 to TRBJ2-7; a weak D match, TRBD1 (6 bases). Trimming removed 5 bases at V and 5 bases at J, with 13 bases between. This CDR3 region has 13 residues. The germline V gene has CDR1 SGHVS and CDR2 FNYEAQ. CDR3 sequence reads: CASSQGSQNEQYF. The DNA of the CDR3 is TGTGCCAGCAGCCAGGGGTCGCAAAACGAGCAGTACTTC.

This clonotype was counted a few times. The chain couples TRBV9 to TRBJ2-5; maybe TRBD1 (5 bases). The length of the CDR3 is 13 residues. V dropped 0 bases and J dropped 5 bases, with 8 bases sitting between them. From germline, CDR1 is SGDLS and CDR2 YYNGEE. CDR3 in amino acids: CASSVGRAETQYF. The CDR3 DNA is TGTGCCAGCAGCGTAGGCAGGGCGGAGACCCAGTACTTC.

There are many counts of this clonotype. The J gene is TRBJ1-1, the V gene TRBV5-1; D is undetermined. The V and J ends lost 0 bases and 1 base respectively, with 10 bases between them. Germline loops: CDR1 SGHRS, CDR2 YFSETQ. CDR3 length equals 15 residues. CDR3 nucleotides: TGCGCCAGCAGCTTGGAATTAGCCTCGAACACTGAAGCTTTCTTT. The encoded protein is CASSLELASNTEAFF. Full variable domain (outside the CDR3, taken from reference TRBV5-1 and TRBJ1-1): KAGVTQTPRYLIKTRGQQVTLSCSPISGHRSVSWYQQTPGQGLQFLFEYFSETQRNKGNFPGRFSGRQFSNSRSEMNVSTLELGDSALYLCASSLELASNTEAFFGQGTRLTVV.

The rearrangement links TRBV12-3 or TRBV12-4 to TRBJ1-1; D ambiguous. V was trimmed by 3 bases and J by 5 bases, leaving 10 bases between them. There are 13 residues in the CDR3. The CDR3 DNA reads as TGTGCCAGCAGTTTCATAGGACGAACTGAAGCTTTCTTT. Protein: CASSFIGRTEAFF.

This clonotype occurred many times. CDR3: CASSFFGENTEAFF. The CDR3 DNA sequence: TGTGCCAGCAGTTTTTTTGGGGAAAACACTGAAGCTTTCTTT. This chain links TRBV12-3 or TRBV12-4 with TRBJ1-1; D call uncertain. There are 14 residues in the CDR3. V dropped 3 bases and J dropped 2 bases, with 10 bases sitting between them.

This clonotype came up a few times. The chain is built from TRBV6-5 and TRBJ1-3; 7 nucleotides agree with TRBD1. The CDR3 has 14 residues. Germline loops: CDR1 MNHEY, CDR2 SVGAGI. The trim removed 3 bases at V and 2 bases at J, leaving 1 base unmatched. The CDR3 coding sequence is TGTGCCAGCAGTTATACAGGGGCTGGAAACACCATATATTTT. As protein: CASSYTGAGNTIYF.

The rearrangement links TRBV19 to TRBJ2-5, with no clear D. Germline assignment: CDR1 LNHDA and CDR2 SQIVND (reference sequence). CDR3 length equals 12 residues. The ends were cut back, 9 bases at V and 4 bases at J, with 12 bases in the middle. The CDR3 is CASRRTGETQYF. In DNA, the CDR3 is TGTGCCAGCCGGCGTACGGGAGAGACCCAGTACTTC.

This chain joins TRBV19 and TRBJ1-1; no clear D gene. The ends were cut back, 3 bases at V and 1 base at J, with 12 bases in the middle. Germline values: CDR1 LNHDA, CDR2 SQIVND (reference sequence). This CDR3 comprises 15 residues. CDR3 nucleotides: TGTGCCAGTAGTATGGGCCCGGGAGGGAACACTGAAGCTTTCTTT. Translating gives CASSMGPGGNTEAFF.

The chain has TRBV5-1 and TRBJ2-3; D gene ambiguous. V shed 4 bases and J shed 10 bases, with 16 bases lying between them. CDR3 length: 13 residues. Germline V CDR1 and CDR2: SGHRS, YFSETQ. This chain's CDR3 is CASSPRISEAQYF. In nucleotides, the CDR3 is TGCGCCAGCAGCCCCCGGATCAGTGAGGCGCAGTATTTT.

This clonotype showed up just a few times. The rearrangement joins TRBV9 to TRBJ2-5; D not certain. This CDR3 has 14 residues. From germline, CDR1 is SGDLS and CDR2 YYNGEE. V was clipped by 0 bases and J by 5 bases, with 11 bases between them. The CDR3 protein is CASSVEGRSETQYF. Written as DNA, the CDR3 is TGTGCCAGCAGCGTAGAGGGCAGGAGCGAGACCCAGTACTTC.